A single sample gave rise to the 16 T cell receptor beta chains below, sequenced in a study of monozygotic twins with inflammatory bowel disease. TCRdb re-called the 5' RACE reads and catalogs CDR3 proteins one per entry, DNA excluded. Found here are some 300,000 distinct CDR3 sequences; the top ten clones hold over 5%. The sequencing input was blood. These receptor sequences come from a human donor with ulcerative colitis or Crohn's disease, or a healthy co-twin of an affected twin (not recorded which).

V usage is TRBV7-2 and J usage is TRBJ1-2; TCRdb outputs TRBD1, but without DNA this stays unchecked. The length of the CDR3 is 13 residues. Germline assignment: CDR1 SGHTA and CDR2 FQGNSA. The CDR3 protein is CASSSVGVGGYTF.

The chain uses TRBV25-1 and TRBJ2-2; TCRdb calls TRBD2, which cannot be checked without DNA. The CDR3 extends over 14 amino acids. From germline, CDR1 is MGHDK and CDR2 SYGVNS. CDR3 region: CASSEWGPLGELFF.

V usage is TRBV27 and J usage is TRBJ1-1; TCRdb returns TRBD1, unconfirmable since there is no DNA. The CDR3 extends over 13 amino acids. Germline CDR1 reads MNHEY; CDR2 reads SMNVEV (reference sequence). CDR3 protein: CASSPLMDPEAFF.

The chain joins TRBV4-3 to TRBJ1-2. Germline V gene sequence: CDR1 LGHNA, CDR2 YSLEER. The CDR3 sequence is 13 residues long. This CDR3 reads CASSQDPFYGYTF.

The chain has TRBV14 and TRBJ2-1; without DNA, the TCRdb call of TRBD2 cannot be checked. This CDR3 contains 17 residues. Per the germline V gene, CDR1 is SGHDN and CDR2 is FVKESK. CDR3 loop: CASSQALLAGGWNEQFF.

The rearrangement joins TRBV5-1 to TRBJ2-7; lacking DNA, the TRBD2 call made by TCRdb goes unchecked. The V gene's germline CDR1 is SGHRS and CDR2 YFSETQ. The CDR3 consists of 14 residues. CDR3 loop: CASSSRTADYEQYF.

The CDR3 reads CASRQLDLAKNMQYF. The rearrangement links TRBV19 to TRBJ2-4; TCRdb reports TRBD2, a call that lacks DNA to check it against. The germline CDR1 and CDR2 sequences are LNHDA and SQIVND (reference sequence). This CDR3 region has 15 residues. The full variable domain, with the rest looked up from reference TRBV19 and TRBJ2-4, is DGGITQSPKYLFRKEGQNVTLSCEQNLNHDAMYWYRQDPGQGLRLIYYSQIVNDFQKGDIAEGYSVSREKKESFPLTVTSAQKNPTAFYLCASRQLDLAKNMQYFGAGTRLSVL.

This chain links TRBV15 with TRBJ2-7; TCRdb proposes TRBD2, but this gene call is untestable without DNA. The CDR3 is 15 residues long. CDR1 is LNHNV, CDR2 YYDKDF, per germline (reference sequence). CDR3 sequence reads: CATSRGGGGGYEQYF.

The rearrangement uses TRBV9 and TRBJ2-7; the TRBD2 assignment by TCRdb is unverifiable without DNA. The CDR3 is made up of 15 amino acids. The germline V gene has CDR1 SGDLS and CDR2 YYNGEE. CDR3 sequence: CASALGLDTGYEQYF.

The chain links TRBV27 to TRBJ2-1; the TCRdb D gene call, TRBD2, has no DNA to confirm it. CDR1 is MNHEY and CDR2 is SMNVEV in the germline V gene (reference sequence). The CDR3 spans 16 residues. The CDR3 sequence is CASKGGTSGAYNEQFF.

The V call is TRBV28, the J call TRBJ1-2. The germline CDR1 and CDR2 sequences are MDHEN and SYDVKM. CDR3 length: 14 amino acids. CDR3 amino acids: CASRKGSSAGGYTF.

The chain employs TRBV7-2 and TRBJ2-5; TCRdb lists TRBD1, though no DNA is available to test this call. Germline V CDR1 and CDR2: SGHTA, FQGNSA. The CDR3 contains 13 residues. The CDR3 region is CASSPGPTGTSYF.

The chain joins TRBV7-9 to TRBJ1-5; there is no DNA to check the TCRdb D call of TRBD1. Germline CDR1 SEHNR, CDR2 FQNEAQ (reference sequence). This CDR3 has 16 residues. CDR3 protein: CASSPKGENSNQPQHF.

The chain employs TRBV29-1 and TRBJ1-1. Germline CDR1 SQVTM, CDR2 ANQGSEA. The CDR3 extends over 12 amino acids. The CDR3 loop is CSVEASFSEAFF.

This sequence joins TRBV6-2 or TRBV6-3 and TRBJ2-7; the TCRdb D gene call, TRBD1, has no DNA to confirm it. The germline gives CDR1 MNHEY, CDR2 SVGEGT. CDR3 length: 13 residues. CDR3 residues: CASSQGTAGEQYF.

The chain recombines TRBV30 with TRBJ2-7; the TCRdb call, TRBD1, lacks DNA for checking. Per germline, CDR1 GTSNPN and CDR2 SVGIG (reference sequence). The CDR3 consists of 13 residues. CDR3 amino acids: CAWLDRYSYEQYF.